This T cell receptor beta chain was sequenced in a study of response to subunit inactivated influenza vaccine. Findings and caveats of the study: Authors suggested few new T cells are recruited by each seasonal influenza vaccination.

About this clonotype itself: Antigen unknown.

Per the germline V gene, CDR1 is ENHRY and CDR2 is SYGVKD. The V gene end was trimmed by 4 bases and the J gene end by 2 bases; junction bases not matched to a gene: 5. CDR3 size: 14 residues. TCRdb reanalysed the RT-PCR reads using MiXCR and keeps one entry per CDR3 protein. The repertoire consists of more than 700,000 distinct CDR3 sequences, with about 20% occurring once and the leading ten covering 9.5% to 13%. This TCR was recovered from a man aged 50 to 60 who received an inactivated influenza vaccine. The input for sequencing was PBMCs from blood, taken about 5 days after vaccination. V and J are TRBV10-3 and TRBJ2-7, with 7 nucleotides matching TRBD1. This CDR3 is CAISGQGDAYEQYF. The DNA of the CDR3 is TGTGCCATCAGTGGGCAGGGGGACGCCTACGAGCAGTACTTC.